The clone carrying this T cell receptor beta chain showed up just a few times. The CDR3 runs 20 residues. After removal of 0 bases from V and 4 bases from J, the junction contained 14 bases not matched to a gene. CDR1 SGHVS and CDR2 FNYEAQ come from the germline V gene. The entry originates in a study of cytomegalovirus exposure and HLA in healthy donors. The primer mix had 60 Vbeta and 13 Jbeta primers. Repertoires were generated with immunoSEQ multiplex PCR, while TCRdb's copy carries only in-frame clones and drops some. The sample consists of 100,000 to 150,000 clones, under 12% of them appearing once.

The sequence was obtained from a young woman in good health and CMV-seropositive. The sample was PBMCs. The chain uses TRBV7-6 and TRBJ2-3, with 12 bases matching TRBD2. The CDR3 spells CASSLALTSGRTSSADTQYF. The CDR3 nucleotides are TGTGCCAGCAGCTTAGCCCTGACTAGCGGGAGAACGAGTTCGGCAGATACGCAGTATTTT.